This TCR beta chain was found in a study of blood T cell repertoires in COVID-19. Background on the study: There were acute and convalescent COVID-19 samples, and they came from the United States, Italy and Spain. In each case, the material was cDNA or gDNA derived from T cells, B-cell-depleted T cells, or PBMCs.

Methods used by the authors: By means of reference gene primer amplification, nucleated cell counts were estimated. TCRdb's table, derived via immunoSEQ multiplex PCR, lists solely in-frame clones and lacks some. V, J and clone size reflect that table, while D and trimming were determined from the DNA. The sample lists fewer than 95,000 clones; about nine tenths were seen once. This CDR3 is built from 16 residues. The V end lost 4 bases, the J end lost 5 bases, and 19 bases lay between the germline ends. From germline, CDR1 is SGHTS and CDR2 YDEGEE. This sequence joins TRBV5-8 and TRBJ2-1, with D tentatively TRBD1 (5 bases). The TCR sequence derives from a man aged 50 to 60 with acute or convalescent COVID-19. Sequenced: peripheral blood. This chain's CDR3 is CASSRLRFRVNNEQFF. CDR3 sequence (DNA): TGTGCCAGCAGCCGTTTGAGGTTCAGGGTGAACAATGAGCAGTTCTTC.